This T cell receptor (beta chain) stems from a study of blood T cell repertoires in COVID-19. Study-level information: The samples span acute and convalescent COVID-19 from the United States, Italy and Spain. From T cells, B-cell-depleted T cells, or PBMCs came the material, which was cDNA or gDNA.

The CDR3 loop spans 16 amino acids. In germline, CDR1 is MNHEY, CDR2 SMNVEV (reference sequence). Losses at the gene ends were 5 bases for V and 7 bases for J; bases not matched to a gene: 16. The participants were between about 18 and 90 years old and came from 24 US areas. This clone was seen more than once but under ten times. Assay: immunoSEQ multiplex PCR; the TCRdb copy retains only in-frame clones and omits some. Here the sample spans 200,000 to 250,000 clones, around 81% being singletons. The receptor's source is a woman in her forties or fifties with acute COVID-19. The sample was PBMCs or T cells enriched from blood (not recorded which). The chain links TRBV27 to TRBJ2-5; 7 bases match TRBD2. The CDR3 protein is CASSPPGGDGPRTQYF. CDR3 DNA: TGTGCCAGCAGTCCTCCTGGGGGGGACGGGCCGAGGACCCAGTACTTC.